This entry features one T cell receptor (beta chain) sequence. The target antigen is unknown. Constant-segment primers and 5'RACE yielded cDNA libraries for TCR alpha and TCR beta, each carrying sample barcodes and UMIs. Using its own MiXCR run on the 5' RACE reads, TCRdb lists one record per CDR3 protein. This sample has hundreds of thousands of distinct CDR3 sequences, with over 7% found just once. This record comes from a study of T-cell memory formation after mild COVID-19. Study-level points and caveats: SARS-CoV-2 specificity was not confirmed for second-wave clones peaking on day 37. Researchers report contracting CD4+ clones mostly in CM and EM, with CD8+ clones in EMRA.

The CDR3 has 11 residues. Trimming removed 5 bases at V and 0 bases at J, with 3 bases between. The V gene's germline CDR1 is DFQATT and CDR2 SNEGSKA (reference sequence). The source material was PBMCs or a T cell subset sorted from them (not recorded which). The clonotype originates from a man between 18 and 29 years old who had mild COVID-19 (a few samples of this study predate the infection). Cell type and time point are not known. J is TRBJ2-3 and V is TRBV20-1; no definite D call. CDR3 bases: TGCAGTGCTCCTAGCACAGATACGCAGTATTTT. Translation: CSAPSTDTQYF.